This T cell receptor (beta chain) appears in the sequencing data of a study of shared clonotypes between healthy human individuals. Study findings and constraints: Generation probabilities were higher for clonotypes shared across all four sorted-subset donors than for unshared ones.

Worth noting for this clone: The antigen is not known.

Libraries were prepared by immunoSEQ multiplex PCR; TCRdb keeps only in-frame clonotypes and omits some of them. The sample lists some 1,400,000 clones, roughly 96% occurring once. This CDR3 contains 14 residues. The ends were cut back, 6 bases at V and 2 bases at J, with 13 bases in the middle. Germline assignment: CDR1 MDHEN and CDR2 SYDVKM. The receptor comes from a man younger than 40 in good health. J is TRBJ1-1 and V is TRBV28; weak D call: TRBD1 (6 bases). The sequenced sample consisted of naive CD4+ T cells sorted from blood. The subset was: CD45RA+ positively selected. The CDR3 DNA reads TGTGCCAGCAGCCCTAGGACAGAAAACACTGAAGCTTTCTTT. Translated: CASSPRTENTEAFF. Drawing the rest from reference TRBV28 and TRBJ1-1, the complete variable domain is DVKVTQSSRYLVKRTGEKVFLECVQDMDHENMFWYRQDPGLGLRLIYFSYDVKMKEKGDIPEGYSVSREKKERFSLILESASTNQTSMYLCASSPRTENTEAFFGQGTRLTVV.